A selection of T cell receptor beta chains follows, all from one sample in a study of T cell changes during pregnancy in multiple sclerosis. TCRdb keeps only in-frame clones here, not all; method: immunoSEQ multiplex PCR. Of 65,000 to 80,000 clones listed, over 80% were seen once; the top ten hold more than 0.9%. Sequenced material: peripheral blood, taken in the first trimester of pregnancy. Source of these receptors: a female donor with multiple sclerosis, enrolled in a pregnancy study. CDR3s include the opening cysteine and the closing phenylalanine or tryptophan. Each record gives: CDR3 protein, V gene, clone size, J gene. Clone size is not always given. Where it is, it says once, few, many or a class for expanded clones.

CDR3aa: CASSPQGSRTGELFF; v_gene: TRBV7-9; abundance: NA; j_gene: TRBJ2-2
CDR3aa: CASSEIAGELFF; v_gene: TRBV5-1; abundance: NA; j_gene: TRBJ2-2
CDR3aa: CASSNWEGAGSNQPQHF; v_gene: TRBV28; abundance: NA; j_gene: TRBJ1-5
CDR3aa: CASSFNPMQPQHF; v_gene: TRBV27; abundance: NA; j_gene: TRBJ1-5
CDR3aa: CASSLGSGGIYNEQFF; v_gene: TRBV7-9; abundance: NA; j_gene: TRBJ2-1
CDR3aa: CSVVGQSSYEQYF; v_gene: TRBV29-1; abundance: NA; j_gene: TRBJ2-7
CDR3aa: CASSGGPKQYF; v_gene: TRBV2; abundance: few; j_gene: TRBJ2-7
CDR3aa: CASRGPDRDYGYTF; v_gene: TRBV7-2; abundance: NA; j_gene: TRBJ1-2
CDR3aa: CASSPGQGDRETQYF; v_gene: TRBV18; abundance: NA; j_gene: TRBJ2-5
CDR3aa: CASSFGSEEFF; v_gene: TRBV7-9; abundance: NA; j_gene: TRBJ2-1
CDR3aa: CASRRQGDYEQYF; v_gene: TRBV19; abundance: NA; j_gene: TRBJ2-7
CDR3aa: CASSLLPRGSNEQFF; v_gene: TRBV5-1; abundance: NA; j_gene: TRBJ2-1
CDR3aa: CASSLSIQGVYNSPLHF; v_gene: TRBV27; abundance: NA; j_gene: TRBJ1-6
CDR3aa: CASSLSSGSIDEQFF; v_gene: TRBV11-1; abundance: NA; j_gene: TRBJ2-1
CDR3aa: CASSLQGFVSGEQYF; v_gene: TRBV7-9; abundance: NA; j_gene: TRBJ2-7
CDR3aa: CASSPPSGRSTEAFF; v_gene: TRBV18; abundance: NA; j_gene: TRBJ1-1
CDR3aa: CASSLDRPGNYGYTF; v_gene: TRBV14; abundance: NA; j_gene: TRBJ1-2
CDR3aa: CASSSSWGDNEQFF; v_gene: TRBV5-1; abundance: NA; j_gene: TRBJ2-1
CDR3aa: CASRAGPSSYEQYF; v_gene: TRBV2; abundance: NA; j_gene: TRBJ2-7
CDR3aa: CASSQKKQGYETQYF; v_gene: TRBV6-5; abundance: NA; j_gene: TRBJ2-5
CDR3aa: CASSPPGSGLYNEQFF; v_gene: TRBV11-2; abundance: NA; j_gene: TRBJ2-1
CDR3aa: CASSVSGGSGEQYF; v_gene: TRBV10-1; abundance: once; j_gene: TRBJ2-7
CDR3aa: CASSPGTLYEQYF; v_gene: TRBV4-1; abundance: NA; j_gene: TRBJ2-7
CDR3aa: CASSGGAGQRNSPLHF; v_gene: TRBV9; abundance: NA; j_gene: TRBJ1-6
CDR3aa: CASSYGLGPSTDTQYF; v_gene: TRBV28; abundance: NA; j_gene: TRBJ2-3
CDR3aa: CASSLAGVLTDTQYF; v_gene: TRBV7-3; abundance: NA; j_gene: TRBJ2-3
CDR3aa: CASRTWEGNIQYF; v_gene: TRBV5-1; abundance: NA; j_gene: TRBJ2-4
CDR3aa: CASSLSSGGSFYEQYF; v_gene: TRBV6-6; abundance: NA; j_gene: TRBJ2-7
CDR3aa: CASSGGHGEKLFF; v_gene: TRBV2; abundance: once; j_gene: TRBJ1-4
CDR3aa: CASSSPGLAGVEQYF; v_gene: TRBV27; abundance: NA; j_gene: NA
CDR3aa: CASSFTPSSGNTIYF; v_gene: TRBV28; abundance: NA; j_gene: TRBJ1-3
CDR3aa: CASRSSGIPYYNEQFF; v_gene: TRBV5-1; abundance: NA; j_gene: TRBJ2-1
CDR3aa: CASSQEEGQNTEAFF; v_gene: TRBV4-2; abundance: NA; j_gene: TRBJ1-1
CDR3aa: CASRTTAAGVSEQYF; v_gene: TRBV27; abundance: NA; j_gene: TRBJ2-7
CDR3aa: CASSSDKTGARGYTF; v_gene: TRBV18; abundance: NA; j_gene: TRBJ1-2
CDR3aa: CASSTRGGGETQYF; v_gene: TRBV5-1; abundance: NA; j_gene: TRBJ2-5
CDR3aa: CASSEGRGKEFF; v_gene: TRBV6-1; abundance: once; j_gene: TRBJ2-1
CDR3aa: CASSEGSGGRQPQHF; v_gene: TRBV6-1; abundance: NA; j_gene: TRBJ1-5
CDR3aa: CASSQDELDGDEQFF; v_gene: TRBV4-2; abundance: NA; j_gene: TRBJ2-1
CDR3aa: CASSPRDRPDEKLFF; v_gene: TRBV4-2; abundance: NA; j_gene: TRBJ1-4
CDR3aa: CASSLEAGGRNEQFF; v_gene: TRBV11-1; abundance: once; j_gene: TRBJ2-1